This T cell receptor (beta chain) was documented in a study of cytomegalovirus exposure and HLA in healthy donors. Overall study findings and caveats: A later analysis showed that HLA-associated TCR beta chains had undergone more clonal expansion than equally common others. TCR beta chains numbering roughly 150 were designated cytomegalovirus-associated. High specificity and sensitivity for cytomegalovirus status were reported for the classifier.

Germline CDR1 SGHNT, CDR2 YENEEA. The CDR3 runs 19 residues. V lost 5 bases to trimming and J lost 7 bases; unmatched junction nucleotides: 16. PCR used 60 Vbeta primers and 13 Jbeta primers. Assay: immunoSEQ multiplex PCR; the TCRdb copy retains only in-frame clones and omits some. The table for this sample gives 100,000 to 150,000 clones. As regards this clone: The antigen is not known. Additional DNA sequences in this sample encode the identical CDR3.

This TCR came from a woman aged 35 to 49 in good health and CMV-seropositive. The J gene is TRBJ2-1, the V gene TRBV11-3, with 14 bases fitting TRBD2. The source material was PBMCs. CDR3 in DNA: TGTGCCAGCAGCACTAGGGGGACTAGCGGGAGAAAGGGACGGAATGAGCAGTTCTTC. This translates into CASSTRGTSGRKGRNEQFF.